This TCR beta chain was recovered during a study of CD8 T cells in Susac syndrome. Study-level results: An acknowledgment was made by the study that its TCR sequencing and HLA analysis involved relatively few individuals.

Negative isolation yielded CD8+ and CD4+ T cells; FACS enriched TEMRA cells. The table lists this clonotype with a few counts. Its antigen is unidentified. Germline V gene data show CDR1 as MNHEY and CDR2 as SMNVEV (reference sequence). This CDR3 has 13 residues. V was shortened by 3 bases and J by 2 bases, with 8 bases between the two germline ends. It was with random hexamers that roughly 0.5 to 1 ug RNA was reverse transcribed. A multiplex approach, immunoSEQ multiplex PCR, amplified TCR beta CDR3 across 54 Vbeta and 13 Jbeta. TCRdb fed the immunoSEQ multiplex PCR reads into MiXCR, producing one record per CDR3 protein. Seen here are over 350,000 distinct CDR3 sequences, about 85% observed once, and the top ten hold approximately 0.11%.

The chain joins TRBV27 to TRBJ2-7; weak D call: TRBD2 (5 bases). Sequences were obtained from CD8+ T cells from PBMCs. The TCR comes from a human donor with multiple sclerosis. The CDR3 bases are TGTGCCAGCAGTTTTACGGGGACCTACGAGCAGTACTTC. Encoded protein: CASSFTGTYEQYF.